The 29 T cell receptor beta chains listed next were all sequenced from one sample in a study of T-cell memory formation after mild COVID-19. TCRdb passed the 5' RACE reads through MiXCR, listing each CDR3 protein once. The sample records more than 120,000 distinct CDR3 sequences, about 6.1% being singletons. Sample: PBMCs or a T cell subset sorted from them (not recorded which). These receptor sequences come from an adult woman who had mild COVID-19 (a few samples of this study predate the infection). Cell type and time point are not known.

Many counts were recorded for this clonotype. The J gene is TRBJ2-4, the V gene TRBV7-9; D gene ambiguous. Deletions cut 6 bases from V and 5 bases from J, with 14 bases between. The CDR3 totals 14 residues. CDR1 and CDR2 from the germline V gene are SEHNR and FQNEAQ (reference sequence). CDR3 in amino acids: CASSHRVAQNIQYF. The CDR3 nucleotides are TGTGCCAGCAGTCATAGAGTGGCACAAAACATTCAGTACTTC.

The sample holds a few counts of this clonotype. This chain connects TRBV2 to TRBJ2-2; D is undetermined. The CDR3 contains 13 residues. Germline values: CDR1 SNHLY, CDR2 FYNNEI. Deletions cut 0 bases from V and 6 bases from J, with 5 bases between. In DNA, the CDR3 is TGTGCCAGCAGTGAAGCGCTGGCCGGGGAGCTGTTTTTT. It specifies CASSEALAGELFF.

This clonotype was seen a handful of times. The genes are TRBV5-1 and TRBJ2-3; 8 bases line up with TRBD2. Germline lookup yields CDR1 SGHRS and CDR2 YFSETQ. V was clipped by 8 bases and J by 2 bases; unmatched bases: 7. The CDR3 sequence is 14 residues long. The CDR3 reads CASHRGGTTDTQYF. In DNA form, the CDR3 reads TGCGCCAGTCACCGCGGGGGGACCACAGATACGCAGTATTTT.

A few counts support this clonotype. The chain employs TRBV12-5 and TRBJ2-7; D gene unclear. V dropped 4 bases and J dropped 2 bases, with 9 bases sitting between them. The CDR3 is made up of 13 amino acids. CDR1 is LGHNT, CDR2 FRNRAP, per germline. As DNA, the CDR3 is TGTGCTAGTGGTTCAGACACTACCTACGAGCAGTACTTC. Translation gives CASGSDTTYEQYF.

This clonotype was detected only a few times. The rearrangement links TRBV5-4 to TRBJ2-1; 7 nucleotides align to TRBD1. This CDR3 has 16 residues. V lost 0 bases, J lost 1 base, and 4 bases stayed unmatched. Germline CDR1 is SGHNT and CDR2 is YYREEE (reference sequence). CDR3 sequence (DNA): TGTGCCAGCAGCTTGGAAGGGACAGTTTCCTACAATGAGCAGTTCTTC. Translation: CASSLEGTVSYNEQFF.

In its sample, this clonotype was seen many times. V is TRBV5-1 and J is TRBJ1-2, with 7 bases lining up with TRBD1. Germline V lookup: CDR1 SGHRS, CDR2 YFSETQ. CDR3 length: 16 amino acids. Trimming at V came to 2 bases and at J to 4 bases, leaving 11 bases not matched to a gene. For the CDR3, the DNA is TGCGCCAGCAGCTTAGGGGGCTCGAGAGATGGCTATGGCTACACCTTC. Translated: CASSLGGSRDGYGYTF.

The chain has TRBV7-9 and TRBJ1-1; D unresolved. The CDR3 extends over 15 amino acids. Germline-derived CDR1 and CDR2 are SEHNR and FQNEAQ (reference sequence). The V and J ends lost 1 base and 1 base respectively, with 10 bases between them. CDR3 DNA: TGTGCCAGCAGCTTAGTCGGGATCGCGAACACTGAAGCTTTCTTT. Translated, it gives CASSLVGIANTEAFF.

This clonotype was detected only once. This may be a read error: a much more frequent sequence differs by one nucleotide. The chain employs TRBV3-1 and TRBJ1-2, with D hard to call. Germline-derived CDR1 and CDR2 are LGHDT and YNNKEL (reference sequence). V was cut by 4 bases and J by 7 bases, with 10 bases left in between. This CDR3 contains 12 residues. CDR3 DNA sequence: TGTGCCAGCAGCCTAGTGGGAGCTGGCTACACCTTC. Its translation is CASSLVGAGYTF.

This CDR3 reads CASSKWLADGENTEAFF. As DNA, the CDR3 is TGTGCCAGCAGCAAATGGCTAGCGGACGGAGAGAACACTGAAGCTTTCTTT. The chain uses TRBV21-1 and TRBJ1-1. TRBV21-1 is marked as a pseudogene. The CDR3 runs 17 residues.

This clonotype was seen at least ten times. The chain joins TRBV12-3 or TRBV12-4 to TRBJ2-1; the D is unclear. V lost 0 bases to trimming and J lost 7 bases, with 10 bases between them. CDR3 length: 14 residues. The CDR3 sequence is CASSLATLRNEQFF. CDR3 nucleotides: TGTGCCAGCAGTTTAGCGACCCTACGTAATGAGCAGTTCTTC.

This clonotype was seen more than once but under ten times. This chain links TRBV6-2 or TRBV6-3 with TRBJ1-6, with D maybe TRBD1 (6 bases). Trimming cost V 6 bases and J 7 bases, with 13 bases left between them. The CDR3 sequence is 14 residues long. Germline V gene sequence: CDR1 MNHEY, CDR2 SVGEGT. As DNA, the CDR3 is TGTGCCAGCAGAAATGGGGGCACGAATTCACCCCTCCACTTT. Its protein product is CASRNGGTNSPLHF.

This clonotype has a count of ten or more. V usage is TRBV5-1 and J usage is TRBJ2-7, with 7 bases that match TRBD2. CDR3 length equals 16 residues. V shed 4 bases, J shed 0 bases, and the junction held 10 bases outside the gene matches. The V gene's germline CDR1 is SGHRS and CDR2 YFSETQ. The chain's CDR3 is CASSPTAGRGSYEQYF. The DNA of the CDR3 is TGCGCCAGCAGCCCCACTGCAGGGAGGGGCTCCTACGAGCAGTACTTC.

This clonotype was detected ten times or more. The gene calls are TRBV6-5 and TRBJ2-1; D is possibly TRBD1 or TRBD2 (5 bases each). Deletions cut 5 bases from V and 9 bases from J, with 20 bases between. The length of the CDR3 is 15 residues. From germline, CDR1 is MNHEY and CDR2 SVGAGI. This CDR3 is CASSGGSAARLEQFF. The CDR3 DNA sequence: TGTGCCAGCAGTGGGGGTTCTGCCGCTCGCCTTGAGCAGTTCTTC.

The genes are TRBV6-6 and TRBJ2-5, with TRBD1 matching over 12 bases. From germline, CDR1 is MNHNY and CDR2 SVGAGI (reference sequence). V lost 8 bases, J lost 3 bases, and 13 bases stayed unmatched. The CDR3 consists of 17 residues. The CDR3 sequence: CASSPGTGGFGEETQYF. For the CDR3, the DNA is TGTGCCAGCTCGCCCGGGACAGGGGGCTTCGGCGAAGAGACCCAGTACTTC.

This clonotype was recorded many times. V and J are TRBV10-3 and TRBJ2-1; D gene ambiguous. Germline lookup yields CDR1 ENHRY and CDR2 SYGVKD. This CDR3 spans 13 amino acids. The ends were cut back, 3 bases at V and 10 bases at J, with 13 bases in the middle. This chain's CDR3 is CAISDKTAVEQFF. The CDR3 DNA is TGTGCCATCAGTGACAAGACCGCTGTCGAGCAGTTCTTC.

A few counts support this clonotype. The CDR3 reads CASSQEVRVTGELFF. CDR3 in DNA: TGCGCCAGCAGCCAAGAAGTCAGGGTTACCGGGGAGCTGTTTTTT. The chain is built from TRBV4-3 and TRBJ2-2, with D possibly matching TRBD1 (5 bases). V lost 0 bases to trimming and J lost 5 bases, with 10 bases between them. CDR1 is LGHNA, CDR2 YSLEER, per germline. The CDR3 covers 15 residues.

The V and J genes are TRBV3-1 and TRBJ1-1; D is undetermined. The CDR3 is made up of 11 amino acids. The ends were cut back, 6 bases at V and 6 bases at J, with 8 bases in the middle. The germline CDR1 and CDR2 sequences are LGHDT and YNNKEL (reference sequence). The DNA for the CDR3 is TGTGCCAGCAGGGTCGGCTCTGAAGCTTTCTTT. The encoded protein is CASRVGSEAFF.

This clonotype was seen only a few times. The V and J genes are TRBV6-2 or TRBV6-3 and TRBJ1-1; 7 nucleotides align to TRBD1. V trimming: 3 bases; J trimming: 1 base; junction bases outside the gene matches: 8. The CDR3 has 16 amino acids. CDR1 MNHEY and CDR2 SVGEGT come from the germline V gene. This chain's CDR3 is CASSYRGGSGNTEAFF. CDR3 bases: TGTGCCAGCAGTTATCGAGGGGGCTCAGGGAACACTGAAGCTTTCTTT.

In its sample, this clonotype was seen a few times. The rearrangement uses TRBV5-1 and TRBJ2-7, with 9 bases matching TRBD1. Trimming cost V 4 bases and J 6 bases; bases outside gene matches: 11. This CDR3 comprises 15 residues. Germline values: CDR1 SGHRS, CDR2 YFSETQ. The CDR3: CASSTGGAGVFEQYF. The CDR3 coding sequence is TGCGCCAGCAGCACAGGGGGCGCCGGGGTATTCGAGCAGTACTTC.

The chain uses TRBV11-3 and TRBJ2-3; possibly TRBD1 for D (5 bases). V dropped 2 bases and J dropped 3 bases, with 9 bases sitting between them. Germline assignment: CDR1 SGHNT and CDR2 YENEEA. The CDR3 is 14 residues long. In nucleotides, the CDR3 is TGTGCCAGCAGCTTATCAACAGGAACAGATACGCAGTATTTT. Its translation is CASSLSTGTDTQYF. Filled out from reference TRBV11-3 and TRBJ2-3, the complete variable domain reads EAGVVQSPRYKIIEKKQPVAFWCNPISGHNTLYWYLQNLGQGPELLIRYENEEAVDDSQLPKDRFSAERLKGVDSTLKIQPAELGDSAVYLCASSLSTGTDTQYFGPGTRLTVL.

This clonotype came up many times. The chain is built from TRBV5-1 and TRBJ2-4; 8 bases are shared with TRBD1. With 6 bases clipped from V and 3 bases from J, the junction kept 17 bases outside the gene matches. From germline, CDR1 is SGHRS and CDR2 YFSETQ. The CDR3 consists of 18 residues. CDR3 DNA: TGCGCCAGCATCCCCCAAAGGCGCAGGGGGCTTGACAAAAACATTCAGTACTTC. Encoded protein: CASIPQRRRGLDKNIQYF.

This clonotype was counted at least ten times. J is TRBJ2-5 and V is TRBV5-1; 9 bases fit TRBD2. The V segment lost 6 bases and the J segment 5 bases; nucleotides outside the gene matches: 8. From germline, CDR1 is SGHRS and CDR2 YFSETQ. There are 14 residues in the CDR3. Written as DNA, the CDR3 is TGCGCCAGCAACCAAGCGGGAGGAAGGGAGACCCAGTACTTC. This translates into CASNQAGGRETQYF.

There are many counts of this clonotype. The chain recombines TRBV9 with TRBJ2-1, with 7 positions matching TRBD2. The CDR3 has 14 residues. Germline values: CDR1 SGDLS, CDR2 YYNGEE. After removal of 4 bases from V and 5 bases from J, the junction contained 6 bases not matched to a gene. The CDR3 loop reads CASSLGLLHNEQFF. The CDR3 DNA reads as TGTGCCAGCAGCTTGGGACTACTGCACAATGAGCAGTTCTTC.

In this sample, this clonotype turned up a few times. V gene TRBV7-8 combines with J gene TRBJ1-3; D perhaps matches TRBD1 (6 bases). V was clipped by 5 bases and J by 4 bases, with 12 bases between them. Germline values: CDR1 SGHVS, CDR2 FQNEAQ. The CDR3 runs 14 residues. This CDR3 reads CASSIQGTGNTIYF. The CDR3 nucleotides are TGTGCCAGCAGCATACAGGGTACAGGAAACACCATATATTTT.

Only a few counts were recorded for this clonotype. The J gene is TRBJ1-3, the V gene TRBV29-1; D may be TRBD1 (5 bases). The CDR3 runs 13 residues. V was trimmed by 3 bases and J by 0 bases, leaving 6 bases between them. Germline V gives CDR1 SQVTM, CDR2 ANQGSEA. CDR3 amino acids: CSVDRDSGNTIYF. The CDR3 coding sequence is TGCAGCGTTGACAGGGACTCTGGAAACACCATATATTTT.

This clonotype was detected ten times or more. V and J are TRBV7-3 and TRBJ1-1; maybe TRBD1 (6 bases). CDR3 length: 16 residues. Germline V CDR1 and CDR2: SGHTA, FQGTGA. Trimming took off 0 bases at V and 3 bases at J, with 14 bases between the two ends. CDR3 coding DNA: TGTGCCAGCAGCTTAACTGGGGGAACAGGGCACACTGAAGCTTTCTTT. Translation: CASSLTGGTGHTEAFF.

This sequence joins TRBV6-5 and TRBJ2-7, with 8 bases fitting TRBD2. In germline, CDR1 is MNHEY, CDR2 SVGAGI. The trim removed 6 bases at V and 3 bases at J, leaving 4 bases unmatched. CDR3 length equals 13 residues. The CDR3 DNA reads TGTGCCAGCAGCCCCCGGGAGGGCTACGAGCAGTACTTC. Amino acids: CASSPREGYEQYF.

This clonotype was counted ten times or more. The chain links TRBV5-5 to TRBJ2-3, with TRBD1 identical over 7 bases. CDR1 is SGHKS, CDR2 YYEKEE, per germline (reference sequence). CDR3 size: 16 residues. J lost 4 bases, V lost 0 bases, and 8 bases had no gene match. CDR3 nucleotides: TGTGCCAGCAGCTTGGTTGGGAAGGGGGCAGCAGATACGCAGTATTTT. Its protein product is CASSLVGKGAADTQYF.

This clonotype was counted ten times or more. The CDR3 coding sequence is TGCGCCAGCAGCCAAGATCATCACAGGGGTTCGTTTGGCTACACCTTC. Residues: CASSQDHHRGSFGYTF. The chain joins TRBV4-1 to TRBJ1-2, with 7 bases fitting TRBD1. This CDR3 spans 16 amino acids. The V segment lost 0 bases and the J segment 7 bases; nucleotides outside the gene matches: 11. Per the germline V gene, CDR1 is MGHRA and CDR2 is YSYEKL.